The 10 T cell receptor beta chains below were found in one sample sequenced in a study of molecular identifiers for immune sequencing clone quantification. TCRdb re-called the PCR reads with MiXCR, one entry per CDR3 protein. The sample consists of nearly 650,000 distinct CDR3 sequences, 25% of them appearing once. The sequenced material came from naive CD8+ T cells from blood, with Jurkat cell RNA spiked in. Noted subset: FACS-sorted CD8+CD4-CCR7+CD45RA+ naive T cells. All receptors derive from a human donor in good health. Some libraries in this study had Jurkat cell RNA spiked in.

Only a few counts were recorded for this clonotype. A read error may be the cause here, since a much bigger clone is one base away. In this CDR3 the conserved last residue, phenylalanine or tryptophan, is missing, so a read error is likely. The chain joins TRBV5-1 to TRBJ1-1; TRBD1 might be the D (6 bases). The ends were cut back, 5 bases at V and 5 bases at J, with 10 bases in the middle. CDR1 and CDR2 (germline): SGHRS, YFSETQ. CDR3 length equals 12 residues. The CDR3 nucleotides read TGCGCCAGCAGAGAGGGGGTAACTGAAGCTTTCTCT. Translated: CASREGVTEAFS.

This clonotype has a handful of counts. A single base separates this from a much larger clone, so it may be a read error. V gene TRBV7-2 combines with J gene TRBJ1-1; possible D gene TRBD1, 5 bases. This CDR3 has 14 residues. Germline CDR1 reads SGHTA; CDR2 reads FQGNSA. For the CDR3, the DNA is TGTGCCGGCAGCTCCAGGGTATTGGGCACTGAAGCTTTCTTT. Protein product: CAGSSRVLGTEAFF.

Regarding this clonotype: Given a much more abundant clone one base away, this may be a read error. The J gene is TRBJ1-4, the V gene TRBV4-3; no firm D call. This CDR3 comprises 15 residues. From germline, CDR1 is LGHNA and CDR2 YSLEER. The CDR3 region has the DNA TGCGCCAGCAGCCAAGTTCTAAGTCCTAATGGAAAACTGTTTTTT. It yields the protein CASSQVLSPNGKLFF.

The chain has TRBV6-5 and TRBJ2-1; TRBD2 aligns across 7 bases. The length of the CDR3 is 13 residues. Germline V gene lookup returns CDR1 MNHEY and CDR2 SVGAGI. Losses at the gene ends were 8 bases for V and 4 bases for J; bases not matched to a gene: 5. CDR3: CASGRGGYNEQFF. In nucleotides, the CDR3 is TGTGCCAGCGGGCGGGGAGGGTACAATGAGCAGTTCTTC.

This clonotype appeared many times. CDR3 coding DNA: TGTGCCAGCAGCGTAGTAGGCCAGCAGAACACTGAAGCTTTCTTT. Translation gives CASSVVGQQNTEAFF. The chain couples TRBV9 to TRBJ1-1, with D unresolved. V lost 0 bases to trimming and J lost 1 base, with 10 bases between them. This CDR3 region has 15 residues. Germline V gene sequence: CDR1 SGDLS, CDR2 YYNGEE. The full variable domain, rest sourced from reference TRBV9 and TRBJ1-1, is DSGVTQTPKHLITATGQRVTLRCSPRSGDLSVYWYQQSLDQGLQFLIQYYNGEERAKGNILERFSAQQFPDLHSELNLSSLELGDSALYFCASSVVGQQNTEAFFGQGTRLTVV.

This clonotype has a handful of counts. This chain uses TRBV3-1 with TRBJ2-1; D remains unclear. Germline CDR1 and CDR2: LGHDT and YNNKEL (reference sequence). V was clipped by 1 base and J by 10 bases, with 17 bases between them. The CDR3 has 15 residues. CDR3 sequence reads: CASSQGGEGQEEQFF. The CDR3 DNA follows: TGTGCCAGCAGCCAAGGTGGTGAAGGTCAGGAGGAGCAGTTCTTC.

The chain is built from TRBV7-3 and TRBJ2-7; the D is unclear. The CDR3 totals 17 residues. Germline values: CDR1 SGHTA, CDR2 FQGTGA. V lost 1 base, J lost 8 bases, and 24 bases lay in between. The DNA for the CDR3 is TGTGCCAGCAGCTTAAACCCTCCCGAGGCAGCATCATTTAAGCAGTACTTC. Translated, it gives CASSLNPPEAASFKQYF.

This clonotype has ten or more counts. V gene TRBV5-1 combines with J gene TRBJ2-7; no clear D gene. The CDR3 is 13 amino acids. Per germline, CDR1 SGHRS and CDR2 YFSETQ. Trimming pared 0 bases from V and 9 bases from J, leaving 13 bases between. The CDR3 DNA follows: TGCGCCAGCAGCTTGGTTCCAGGAGACGTGCAGTACTTC. As protein: CASSLVPGDVQYF.

This clonotype was detected a few times. V and J are TRBV7-9 and TRBJ2-7; TRBD1 aligns across 7 bases. J lost 6 bases, V lost 5 bases, and 7 bases had no gene match. The CDR3 contains 13 residues. Germline CDR1 reads SEHNR; CDR2 reads FQNEAQ (reference sequence). The CDR3 nucleotides read TGTGCCAGCAGCCCCCGGGACAGCATCGAGCAGTACTTC. As protein: CASSPRDSIEQYF.

This rearrangement joins TRBV6-5 to TRBJ2-7, with D unclear. There are 14 residues in the CDR3. V lost 1 base to trimming and J lost 0 bases, with 7 bases between them. The germline V gene encodes CDR1 MNHEY and CDR2 SVGAGI. The chain's CDR3 is CASSYFRDSYEQYF. The DNA of the CDR3 is TGTGCCAGCAGTTACTTTAGGGACTCCTACGAGCAGTACTTC.